These 25 T cell receptor beta chains came from one sample sequenced in a study of blood T cell repertoires in COVID-19. The protocol was immunoSEQ multiplex PCR, while the TCRdb copy is restricted to in-frame clones and leaves out a portion. The profile covers about 160,000 clones, with over 70% appearing a single time and 9.1% taken by the ten largest. Sequencing input: peripheral blood. Source of these receptors: a woman of 80 years or more with active or convalescent COVID-19.

The V gene is TRBV5-1, the J gene TRBJ2-3, with 10 bases matching TRBD2. The J segment lost 2 bases and the V segment lost 3 bases, leaving 9 bases of the junction unmatched. This CDR3 comprises 17 residues. In germline, CDR1 is SGHRS, CDR2 YFSETQ. CDR3 DNA: TGCGCCAGCAGCTCCCGGGGTAGCGGGGGGTCCACAGATACGCAGTATTTT. Translated, it gives CASSSRGSGGSTDTQYF.

The chain combines TRBV7-2 with TRBJ1-1; 7 bases fit TRBD1. Losses at the gene ends were 3 bases for V and 2 bases for J; bases not matched to a gene: 3. The CDR3 spans 14 residues. The germline V gene encodes CDR1 SGHTA and CDR2 FQGNSA. CDR3 sequence reads: CASSFQGENTEAFF. The CDR3 DNA follows: TGTGCCAGCAGCTTTCAGGGGGAAAACACTGAAGCTTTCTTT.

This clone was seen a few times. The V call is TRBV19, the J call TRBJ2-7, with a possible D match to TRBD2 (7 bases). Germline-derived CDR1 and CDR2 are LNHDA and SQIVND (reference sequence). The CDR3 loop spans 12 amino acids. The V end lost 5 bases, the J end lost 6 bases, and 11 bases lay between the germline ends. The CDR3 DNA reads TGTGCCAGTAGTCCAAGGGGGGGCGAGCAGTACTTC. Protein product: CASSPRGGEQYF.

The V gene is TRBV11-2, the J gene TRBJ2-7; a weak D match, TRBD2 (6 bases). The CDR3 is 15 residues long. The germline CDR1 and CDR2 sequences are SGHAT and FQNNGV. Trimming removed 4 bases at V and 4 bases at J, with 17 bases between. CDR3 in amino acids: CASSSLLRRAYEQYF. For the CDR3, the DNA is TGTGCCAGCAGCTCCCTCCTGAGGAGGGCTTACGAGCAGTACTTC.

The rearrangement links TRBV18 to TRBJ2-6; D call uncertain. The V gene's germline CDR1 is KGHSH and CDR2 LQKENI. The ends were cut back, 4 bases at V and 1 base at J, with 5 bases in the middle. This CDR3 contains 14 residues. The CDR3 nucleotides are TGTGCCAGCTCACAAGCTTCTGGGGCCAACGTCCTGACTTTC. As protein: CASSQASGANVLTF.

The V gene is TRBV11-3, the J gene TRBJ1-1, with TRBD1 matching over 9 bases. Germline V gives CDR1 SGHNT, CDR2 YENEEA. The V gene end was trimmed by 5 bases and the J gene end by 5 bases; junction bases not matched to a gene: 6. The CDR3 is 14 amino acids. CDR3 bases: TGTGCCAGCAGCATATACAGGGGGCGGACTGAAGCTTTCTTT. This codes for CASSIYRGRTEAFF. Full variable domain (remainder filled in from reference TRBV11-3 and TRBJ1-1): EAGVVQSPRYKIIEKKQPVAFWCNPISGHNTLYWYLQNLGQGPELLIRYENEEAVDDSQLPKDRFSAERLKGVDSTLKIQPAELGDSAVYLCASSIYRGRTEAFFGQGTRLTVV.

The chain carries TRBV5-6 and TRBJ1-1; 9 bases fit TRBD1. Germline CDR1 and CDR2: SGHDT and YYEEEE. The V and J ends lost 3 bases and 1 base, in that order; junction bases with no gene match: 13. The CDR3 runs to 18 residues. The CDR3 is CASSWREDRGIPNTEAFF. The CDR3 DNA is TGTGCCAGCAGCTGGAGGGAGGACAGGGGAATCCCGAACACTGAAGCTTTCTTT.

J is TRBJ1-2 and V is TRBV19, with TRBD1 matching 7 bases. The CDR3 has 14 amino acids. CDR1 and CDR2 (germline): LNHDA, SQIVND (reference sequence). V lost 0 bases and J lost 6; bases outside the gene matches: 4. The CDR3 sequence is CASSIDDRVNGYTF. CDR3 DNA sequence: TGTGCCAGTAGTATAGATGACAGGGTTAATGGCTACACCTTC.

This sequence joins TRBV16 and TRBJ2-7, with a weak D call TRBD1 (6 bases). Deletions cut 4 bases from V and 5 bases from J, with 15 bases between. The CDR3 has 14 amino acids. Germline V gene data show CDR1 as KGHSY and CDR2 as FQNENV. CDR3 amino acids: CASSPPDRPNEQYF. CDR3 bases: TGTGCCAGCAGCCCCCCTGACAGGCCGAACGAGCAGTACTTC.

The rearrangement uses TRBV6-5 and TRBJ1-5; D possibly corresponds to TRBD1 (5 bases). This CDR3 has 15 residues. The ends were cut back, 7 bases at V and 2 bases at J, with 15 bases in the middle. Per germline, CDR1 MNHEY and CDR2 SVGAGI. The CDR3 bases are TGTGCCAGCACCGGGGGAGGGACTGGCAATCAGCCCCAGCATTTT. This codes for CASTGGGTGNQPQHF.

J is TRBJ1-2 and V is TRBV7-6, with a tentative D call TRBD1 (5 bases). Per the germline V gene, CDR1 is SGHVS and CDR2 is FNYEAQ. With 5 bases removed from V and 4 bases from J, the gap between germline ends came to 26 bases. The CDR3 covers 18 residues. This CDR3 reads CASSPTRGRDSSPYGYTF. The CDR3 bases are TGTGCCAGCAGCCCAACCCGGGGGAGAGACAGCAGCCCCTATGGCTACACCTTC.

The genes are TRBV6-2 or TRBV6-3 and TRBJ2-3, with 13 bases matching TRBD2. V dropped 5 bases and J dropped 2; count of bases not matched to a gene: 7. The CDR3 has 17 residues. CDR1 MNHEY and CDR2 SVGEGT come from the germline V gene. DNA for the CDR3: TGTGCCAGCAGTCGGAGCGGACTAGCGGGGGTCACAGATACGCAGTATTTT. Its translation: CASSRSGLAGVTDTQYF.

The chain has TRBV3-1 (or the pseudogene TRBV3-2) and TRBJ1-5, with 8 bases matching TRBD1. Germline V gene lookup returns CDR1 LGHDT and CDR2 YNNKEL (reference sequence). After removal of 4 bases from V and 0 bases from J, the junction contained 11 bases not matched to a gene. CDR3 size: 18 residues. CDR3 sequence (DNA): TGTGCCAGCAGCCGCCGGGACAGGTTCAGTTCTAGCAATCAGCCCCAGCATTTT. This gives the protein CASSRRDRFSSSNQPQHF.

The V and J genes are TRBV3-1 (or the pseudogene TRBV3-2) and TRBJ1-2; no reliable D call. The V end lost 1 base, the J end lost 6 bases, and 12 bases lay between the germline ends. This CDR3 is built from 14 residues. Germline assignment: CDR1 LGHDT and CDR2 YNNKEL (reference sequence). CDR3 loop: CASSQGETRDGYTF. CDR3 sequence (DNA): TGTGCCAGCAGCCAAGGGGAGACAAGGGATGGCTACACCTTC.

This clone was detected many times. The CDR3 loop reads CASIGSGRAWGEAFF. The CDR3 coding sequence is TGTGCCAGTATAGGTTCCGGGAGGGCGTGGGGTGAAGCTTTCTTT. J is TRBJ1-1 and V is TRBV19, with D unresolved. CDR1 is LNHDA and CDR2 is SQIVND in the germline V gene (reference sequence). CDR3 length equals 15 residues. Deletions cut 7 bases from V and 7 bases from J, with 22 bases between.

DNA of the CDR3: TGTGCCAGCAGCACCCGACAGCCCGGCAGTGGAAACACCATATATTTT. Protein product: CASSTRQPGSGNTIYF. This chain uses TRBV7-8 with TRBJ1-3; possible D gene TRBD1, 5 bases. The V gene's germline CDR1 is SGHVS and CDR2 FQNEAQ. V lost 5 bases and J lost 3, with 17 bases in between. The CDR3 covers 16 residues.

V gene TRBV7-9 combines with J gene TRBJ2-5; D is perhaps TRBD2 (6 bases). The length of the CDR3 is 14 residues. The V gene's germline CDR1 is SEHNR and CDR2 FQNEAQ (reference sequence). V was clipped by 5 bases and J by 2 bases, with 12 bases between them. CDR3 nucleotides: TGTGCCAGCAGCAAAACTGCGGGGCAAGAGACCCAGTACTTC. It specifies CASSKTAGQETQYF.

The genes are TRBV9 and TRBJ2-7, with 7 bases fitting TRBD1. Trimming at V came to 4 bases and at J to 5 bases, leaving 6 bases not matched to a gene. The CDR3 covers 13 residues. Germline values: CDR1 SGDLS, CDR2 YYNGEE. This chain's CDR3 is CASSFYDRDEQYF. DNA for the CDR3: TGTGCCAGCAGCTTCTACGACAGGGACGAGCAGTACTTC.

The rearrangement joins TRBV19 to TRBJ1-3; TRBD1 might be the D (6 bases). Germline CDR1 and CDR2: LNHDA and SQIVND (reference sequence). The length of the CDR3 is 16 residues. V was pared by 5 bases and J by 0 bases, with 14 bases between. DNA for the CDR3: TGTGCCAGTAGTGAACAGGGACCCTTCTCTGGAAACACCATATATTTT. It specifies CASSEQGPFSGNTIYF.

This chain connects TRBV7-2 to TRBJ2-7, with 7 bases that match TRBD1. The V and J ends lost 5 bases and 0 bases, in that order; junction bases with no gene match: 4. The germline V gene encodes CDR1 SGHTA and CDR2 FQGNSA. This CDR3 comprises 14 residues. CDR3 DNA sequence: TGTGCCAGCAGCCCGGGACAGATCTCCTACGAGCAGTACTTC. Protein: CASSPGQISYEQYF.

The chain combines TRBV5-8 with TRBJ2-7; possibly TRBD1 for D (5 bases). CDR1 is SGHTS and CDR2 is YDEGEE in the germline V gene. V lost 1 base, J lost 6 bases, and 11 bases lay in between. This CDR3 contains 13 residues. CDR3 sequence (DNA): TGTGCCAGCAGCTTGCAGACAGTCAGCGAGCAGTACTTC. Residues: CASSLQTVSEQYF.

The chain uses TRBV7-2 and TRBJ1-2; D possibly corresponds to TRBD1 (5 bases). CDR1 and CDR2 from the germline V gene are SGHTA and FQGNSA. The CDR3 has 14 residues. Deletions cut 8 bases from V and 4 bases from J, with 17 bases between. The chain's CDR3 is CASSGTGGGYGYTF. The CDR3 nucleotides read TGTGCCAGCTCAGGGACCGGGGGAGGCTATGGCTACACCTTC. The whole variable domain, remainder taken from reference TRBV7-2 and TRBJ1-2, is GAGVSQSPSNKVTEKGKDVELRCDPISGHTALYWYRQSLGQGLEFLIYFQGNSAPDKSGLPSDRFSAERTGGSVSTLTIQRTQQEDSAVYLCASSGTGGGYGYTFGSGTRLTVV.

This clone was picked up one time. This sequence joins TRBV27 and TRBJ2-5; 8 bases are a match to TRBD1. The V and J ends lost 4 bases and 5 bases, in that order; junction bases with no gene match: 15. Per germline, CDR1 MNHEY and CDR2 SMNVEV (reference sequence). The CDR3 has 17 amino acids. The CDR3 here is CASSSPRLAGGLETQYF. CDR3 nucleotide sequence: TGTGCCAGCAGTTCTCCCAGGTTGGCAGGGGGCTTGGAGACCCAGTACTTC.

V usage is TRBV6-5 and J usage is TRBJ2-5; perhaps TRBD2 as D (6 bases). The ends were cut back, 6 bases at V and 5 bases at J, with 16 bases in the middle. Per the germline V gene, CDR1 is MNHEY and CDR2 is SVGAGI. The CDR3 is 14 residues long. CDR3 bases: TGTGCCAGCAGGCCTATGGTTGGGAGGGAGACCCAGTACTTC. Translating it yields CASRPMVGRETQYF.

The chain joins TRBV30 to TRBJ1-5; 7 bases align to TRBD1. The CDR3 consists of 18 residues. Germline trimming cut 3 bases from V and 0 bases from J; bases unmatched to any gene: 14. Germline CDR1 is GTSNPN and CDR2 is SVGIG (reference sequence). In nucleotides, the CDR3 is TGTGCCTGGAGAAGTAACAGGGGCAACATCTATAGCAATCAGCCCCAGCATTTT. Translation gives CAWRSNRGNIYSNQPQHF.